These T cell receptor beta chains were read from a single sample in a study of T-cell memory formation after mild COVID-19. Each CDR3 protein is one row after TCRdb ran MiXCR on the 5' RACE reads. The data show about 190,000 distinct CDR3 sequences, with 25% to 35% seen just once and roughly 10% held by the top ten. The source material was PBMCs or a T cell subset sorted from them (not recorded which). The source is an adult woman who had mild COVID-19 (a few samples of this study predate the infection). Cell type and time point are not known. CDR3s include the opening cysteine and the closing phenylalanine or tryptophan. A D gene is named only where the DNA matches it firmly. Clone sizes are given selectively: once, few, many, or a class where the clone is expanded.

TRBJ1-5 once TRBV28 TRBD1 TGTGCCACCCGTGGGACAGGGAGCAATAAGCCCCAGCATTTT CATRGTGSNKPQHF
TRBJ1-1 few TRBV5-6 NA TGTGCCAGCAGCTTAGTCAGGAACACTGAAGCTTTCTTT CASSLVRNTEAFF
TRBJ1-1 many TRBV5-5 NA TGTGCCAGCAGCTTGAACACTGAAGCTTTCTTT CASSLNTEAFF
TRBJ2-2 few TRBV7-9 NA TGTGCCAGCAGTTCAGAAAACACCGGGGAGCTGTTTTTT CASSSENTGELFF
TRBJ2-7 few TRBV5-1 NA TGCGCCAGCAGCTTGGAGGGGTGGGGACTCACCCCCTCCTACGAGCAGTACTTC CASSLEGWGLTPSYEQYF
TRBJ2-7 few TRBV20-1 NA TGCAGTGCCACCGGGGCACCCTACGAGCAGTACTTC CSATGAPYEQYF
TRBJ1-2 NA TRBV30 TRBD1 TGTGCCTGGAGCGCGACAGGGGACGGCTACACCTTC CAWSATGDGYTF
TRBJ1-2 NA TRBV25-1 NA TGTGCCAGCAGTGAATCGGTTTTGAGGGGGGCAGGCTACACCTTC CASSESVLRGAGYTF
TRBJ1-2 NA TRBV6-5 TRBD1 TGTGCCAGCAGTTACAAGGGGGCGGGCTATGGCTACACCTTC CASSYKGAGYGYTF
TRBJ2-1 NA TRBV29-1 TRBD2 TGCAGCGTTCCCCGACTAGCGACCTACAATGAGCAGTTCTTC CSVPRLATYNEQFF
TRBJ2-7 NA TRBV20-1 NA TGCAGTGCTAGAGCGAGGACTCGCTCCTACGAGCAGTACTTC CSARARTRSYEQYF
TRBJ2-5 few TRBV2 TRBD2 TGTGCCAGCAGTGAAATCGGGGGAGGGGAAGAGACCCAGTACTTC CASSEIGGGEETQYF
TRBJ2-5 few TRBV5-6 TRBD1 TGTGCCAGCAGCGGGGGACAGGGAGGTCGAGAGACCCAGTACTTC CASSGGQGGRETQYF